The 3 T cell receptor beta chains below were found in one sample sequenced in a study of T cell responses to AZD1222 COVID-19 vaccine. The protocol was immunoSEQ multiplex PCR, while the TCRdb copy is restricted to in-frame clones and leaves out a portion. Altogether 150,000 to 200,000 clones are present, approximately 95% being singletons, with the ten largest covering about 3.9%. Specimen: peripheral blood, collected on day 0 of AZD1222 vaccination. All receptors come from an adult in good health.

The chain combines TRBV12-5 with TRBJ2-7; 7 bases align to TRBD2. The germline V gene encodes CDR1 LGHNT and CDR2 FRNRAP. The CDR3 spans 15 residues. J gave up 6 bases and V 0 bases, and 8 bases lay outside the gene matches. This chain's CDR3 is CASGLVLGLETEQYF. CDR3 in DNA: TGTGCTAGTGGTTTGGTACTCGGACTAGAAACCGAGCAGTACTTC. Looking up the rest from reference TRBV12-5 and TRBJ2-7 gives the full variable domain: DARVTQTPRHKVTEMGQEVTMRCQPILGHNTVFWYRQTMMQGLELLAYFRNRAPLDDSGMPKDRFSAEMPDATLATLKIQPSEPRDSAVYFCASGLVLGLETEQYFGPGTRLTVT.

The genes are TRBV28 and TRBJ1-5, with 7 positions matching TRBD1. Germline V gene sequence: CDR1 MDHEN, CDR2 SYDVKM. Trimming took 6 bases from V and 5 from J; bases not matched to a gene: 1. The length of the CDR3 is 12 residues. This chain's CDR3 is CASSTGDQPQHF. CDR3 coding DNA: TGTGCCAGCAGCACAGGGGATCAGCCCCAGCATTTT. Looking up the rest from reference TRBV28 and TRBJ1-5 gives the full variable domain: DVKVTQSSRYLVKRTGEKVFLECVQDMDHENMFWYRQDPGLGLRLIYFSYDVKMKEKGDIPEGYSVSREKKERFSLILESASTNQTSMYLCASSTGDQPQHFGDGTRLSIL.

This chain uses TRBV15 with TRBJ2-1; D perhaps matches TRBD2 (6 bases). V was shortened by 4 bases and J by 3 bases, with 10 bases between the two germline ends. This CDR3 has 14 amino acids. Germline V gene data show CDR1 as LNHNV and CDR2 as YYDKDF (reference sequence). In DNA form, the CDR3 reads TGTGCCACCAGCACGGCGGGATTCTACAATGAGCAGTTCTTC. Its protein product is CATSTAGFYNEQFF. Full variable domain (missing parts from reference TRBV15 and TRBJ2-1): DAMVIQNPRYQVTQFGKPVTLSCSQTLNHNVMYWYQQKSSQAPKLLFHYYDKDFNNEADTPDNFQSRRPNTSFCFLDIRSPGLGDTAMYLCATSTAGFYNEQFFGPGTRLTVL.